This TCR beta chain emerged from a study of CXCR3-negative and CXCR3-positive naive CD8 T cells. Study-wide background: Per library, roughly 1.6 +/- 0.3 million reads; about 150 million TRB reads overall.

Via 5' RACE with UMI labels, TRB cDNA libraries were prepared. TCRdb reprocessed the 5' RACE reads and reports one entry per CDR3 protein, with no DNA. Its clone listing holds under 150,000 distinct CDR3 sequences. As regards this clonotype: The antigen is unknown.

The CDR3 loop spans 14 amino acids. The study, taken as a whole, reports: Relative to memory CD8+ cells, whose diversity was much lower, both naive subsets had comparably high diversity. When CXCR3-positive naive cells were set against CXCR3-negative naive cells, the former had more hydrophobic TRB CDR3s.

The chain combines TRBV12-3 or TRBV12-4 with TRBJ1-1; TCRdb outputs TRBD1, but without DNA this stays unchecked. Source material: naive CXCR3+ CD8+ T cells from blood. Indicated subset: CD45RO-CCR7+CD27+CD95- naive CD8+ T cells expressing CXCR3 (TNR3+). The clonotype was recovered from a human donor in good health. Some clones in this sample may be carry-over from other donors' samples. This CDR3 is CASSQTAPNTEAFF.